This record covers a single T cell receptor (beta chain). This clonotype was recorded many times. No cognate antigen has been identified for it. Within one base of it there is no much larger clone, and no base qualities were kept. These data belong to a study of Graves' ophthalmopathy and Graves' hyperthyroidism (dated by TCRdb to about 2018). Some background on the complete study: Peripheral blood was collected at initial diagnosis, before any treatment. The study used signatures of the TCR beta repertoire to tell Graves' ophthalmopathy apart from Graves' hyperthyroidism and to predict which patients would progress to ophthalmopathy. In total, over 130 blood samples were TCR-sequenced: 43 ophthalmopathy, over 70 hyperthyroidism and some 17 hyperthyroidism-to-ophthalmopathy patients. To explore V-J signatures that distinguish ophthalmopathy from hyperthyroidism, a discovery set of 100 patients was enrolled, made up of 43 with ophthalmopathy and 57 with stable hyperthyroidism. The independent validation cohort included about 20 hyperthyroidism patients plus 17 patients who later progressed from hyperthyroidism to ophthalmopathy. T-cell repertoires of thyroid tissue and blood were compared in about six hyperthyroidism patients. Following sample collection, hyperthyroidism patients were given methimazole at a starting dose of 30 mg daily, and ophthalmopathy patients were given high-dose intravenous methylprednisolone. The approximately 100 discovery patients were randomly divided into training and test sets at a 7:3 ratio. Results the study describes overall, beyond this receptor: Most expanded thyroid clonotypes with frequency above 0.001 were also detected in blood, suggesting blood repertoires may reflect the thyroid immune response. Sample size was not predetermined statistically, and investigators were not blinded to group allocation. Ophthalmopathy was separated from stable hyperthyroidism by the 13-signature model with about 89% sensitivity and about 81% specificity in cross-validation and with 80%/75% in the test set. In validation, the model predicted ophthalmopathy progression with 55% to 71% sensitivity and roughly 72% specificity; about a dozen predicted patients were CT-confirmed with GO in a median of around 6 months.

Patients with ophthalmopathy had moderately to severely active disease, with a Clinical Activity Score of 3 or more, a NOSPECS grade of 4 or more, and a disease duration of less than 3 months. Patients were excluded if they had other autoimmune diseases, uncontrolled infections, pregnancy or lactation. Clinical symptoms, serum thyroxine, TRAb, thyroid ultrasound and orbital computed tomography were used for diagnosis. Ficoll-Paque density gradient centrifugation was used to isolate PBMCs from around 9.1 ml of fresh peripheral blood. Trizol reagent was used to extract the total RNA, and its quality was then checked on an Agilent 2100 Bioanalyzer. For repertoire sequencing, the TCR beta CDR3 regions were amplified from RNA transcripts. A first-round RT-PCR used HTBI primers with the Qiagen OneStep RT-PCR kit, followed by a second-round multiplex PCR, size selection and purification. Libraries were sequenced on an Illumina HiSeq2000 using paired-end 100 bp reads. The study's processing was this. Reads were processed with SOAPnuke, discarding reads with adapters, uncalled bases, mean Phred below 15, or no exact constant-primer or identifier match. COPE v1.2.5 was used to merge high-quality paired reads. Each unique nucleotide sequence was defined as a clonotype, and clonotypes were aligned to IMGT TRB V, D and J references with MiTCR v1.1. Analysis was restricted to V-J combinations with a frequency above 0.0001, which covered roughly 99% of repertoires. For each V-J combination, a TCR clonal expansion and chaos score was defined as the ratio of F50 clonal expansion to chaos observed in the TCRdist matrix. Welch's t-statistics and random forest were used to reduce the features to 10 to 15 V-J combinations, which were then used as input to a naive Bayes classifier. The Morisita-Horn index was used to measure how similar the thyroid and blood repertoires were. Using fastp at Q25 and MiXCR, TCRdb reprocessed the public reads and kept productive beta chains. Rows are combined by CDR3 protein, so each entry shows the most common genes and DNA. TCRdb, not the original authors, processed these V and J calls. Within this sample are over 150,000 distinct CDR3 sequences, with less than 45% of them counted one time only. Clones ranked in the top ten supply about 5.8% of the sample.

At the junction V is shortened by 3 bases and J by 4 bases; bases outside the gene matches: 6. CDR1 and CDR2 (SEHNR, FQNEAQ) derive from the germline V gene (reference sequence). Its CDR3 holds 15 amino acids, cysteine through phenylalanine. The kept DNA is CDR3 alone, 45 bases in frame from the first base. The TCR originated in a woman in her thirties or forties with Graves' ophthalmopathy. Donor details come from another sample of the same person, matched by shared clones. This chain is built from TRBV7-9 and TRBJ1-2; 9 middle bases align to TRBD1. What was sequenced was peripheral blood. The CDR3 reads as follows: CASSLGTGGVYGYTF. The sequenced DNA is TGTGCCAGCAGCTTGGGAACAGGGGGCGTCTATGGCTACACCTTC.